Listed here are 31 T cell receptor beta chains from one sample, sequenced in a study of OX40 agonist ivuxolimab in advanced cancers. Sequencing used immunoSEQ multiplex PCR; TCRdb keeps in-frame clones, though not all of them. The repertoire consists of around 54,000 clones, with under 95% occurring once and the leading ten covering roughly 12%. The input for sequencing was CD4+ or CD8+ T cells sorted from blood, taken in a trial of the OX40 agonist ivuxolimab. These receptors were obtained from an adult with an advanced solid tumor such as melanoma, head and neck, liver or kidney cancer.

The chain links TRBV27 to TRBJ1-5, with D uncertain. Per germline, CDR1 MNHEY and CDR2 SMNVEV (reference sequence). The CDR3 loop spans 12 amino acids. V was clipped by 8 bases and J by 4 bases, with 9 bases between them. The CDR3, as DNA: TGTGCCAGCGGGAAAGGGAATCAGCCCCAGCATTTT. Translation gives CASGKGNQPQHF.

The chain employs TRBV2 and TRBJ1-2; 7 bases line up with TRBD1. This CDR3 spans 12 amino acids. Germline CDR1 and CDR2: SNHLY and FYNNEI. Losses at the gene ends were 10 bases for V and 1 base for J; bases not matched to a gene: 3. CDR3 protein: CAKDRDNYGYTF. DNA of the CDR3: TGTGCCAAAGACAGGGATAACTATGGCTACACCTTC.

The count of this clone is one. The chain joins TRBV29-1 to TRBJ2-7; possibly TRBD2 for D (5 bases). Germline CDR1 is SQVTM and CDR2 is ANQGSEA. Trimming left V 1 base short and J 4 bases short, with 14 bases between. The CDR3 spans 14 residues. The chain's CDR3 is CSVEVFEGWYEQYF. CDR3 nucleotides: TGCAGCGTTGAAGTATTCGAGGGTTGGTACGAGCAGTACTTC.

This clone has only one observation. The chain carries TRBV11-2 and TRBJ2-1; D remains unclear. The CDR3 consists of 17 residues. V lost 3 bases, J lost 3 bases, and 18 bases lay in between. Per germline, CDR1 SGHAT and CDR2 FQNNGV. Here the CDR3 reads CASSFWLTPSNYNEQFF. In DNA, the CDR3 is TGTGCCAGCAGCTTTTGGTTAACCCCTTCCAACTACAATGAGCAGTTCTTC.

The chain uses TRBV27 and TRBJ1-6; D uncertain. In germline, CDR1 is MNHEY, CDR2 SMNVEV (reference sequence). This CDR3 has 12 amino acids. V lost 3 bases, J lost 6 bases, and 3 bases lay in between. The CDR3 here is CASSLTNSPLHF. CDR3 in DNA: TGTGCCAGCAGTTTGACTAATTCACCCCTCCACTTT.

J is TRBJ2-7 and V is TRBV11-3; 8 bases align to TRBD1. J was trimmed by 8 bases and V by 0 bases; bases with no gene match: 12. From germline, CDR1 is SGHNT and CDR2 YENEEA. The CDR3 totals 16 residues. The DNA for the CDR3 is TGTGCCAGCAGCTTAGATAGCAGGACAGGGTACCACAAGCAGTACTTC. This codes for CASSLDSRTGYHKQYF.

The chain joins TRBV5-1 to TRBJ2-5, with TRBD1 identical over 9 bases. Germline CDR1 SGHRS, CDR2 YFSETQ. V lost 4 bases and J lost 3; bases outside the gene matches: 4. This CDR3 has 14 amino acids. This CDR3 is CASSTWTGEETQYF. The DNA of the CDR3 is TGCGCCAGCAGCACCTGGACAGGGGAAGAGACCCAGTACTTC.

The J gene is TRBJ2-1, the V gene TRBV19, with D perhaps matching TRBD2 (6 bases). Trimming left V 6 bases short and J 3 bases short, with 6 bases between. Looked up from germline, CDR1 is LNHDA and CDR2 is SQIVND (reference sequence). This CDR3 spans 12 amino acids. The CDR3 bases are TGTGCCAGTAGGGACTACTACAATGAGCAGTTCTTC. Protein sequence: CASRDYYNEQFF.

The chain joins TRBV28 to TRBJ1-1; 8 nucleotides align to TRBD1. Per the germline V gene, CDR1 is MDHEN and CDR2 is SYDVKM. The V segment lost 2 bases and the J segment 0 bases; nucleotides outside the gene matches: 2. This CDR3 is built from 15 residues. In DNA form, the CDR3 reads TGTGCCAGCAGTTTAGACAGGGGAGTGAACACTGAAGCTTTCTTT. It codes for CASSLDRGVNTEAFF.

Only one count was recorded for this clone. The CDR3 sequence is CASSETSGLNNEQFF. CDR3 sequence (DNA): TGTGCCAGCAGCGAAACTAGCGGGTTGAACAATGAGCAGTTCTTC. V usage is TRBV7-6 and J usage is TRBJ2-1, with 9 bases lining up with TRBD2. There are 15 residues in the CDR3. CDR1 is SGHVS and CDR2 is FNYEAQ in the germline V gene. Losses at the gene ends were 5 bases for V and 5 bases for J; bases not matched to a gene: 7.

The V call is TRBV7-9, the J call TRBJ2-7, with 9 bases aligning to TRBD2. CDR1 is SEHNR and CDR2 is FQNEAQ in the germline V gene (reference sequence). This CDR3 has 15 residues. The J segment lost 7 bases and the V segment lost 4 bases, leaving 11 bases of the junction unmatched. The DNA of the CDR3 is TGTGCCAGCAGCTCCCCCCCTAGCGGGATTAGGGAGCAGTACTTC. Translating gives CASSSPPSGIREQYF.

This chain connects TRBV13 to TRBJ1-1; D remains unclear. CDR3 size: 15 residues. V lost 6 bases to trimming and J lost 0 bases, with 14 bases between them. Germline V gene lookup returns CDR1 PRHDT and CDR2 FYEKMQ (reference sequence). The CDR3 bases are TGTGCCAGCAGACATACTAGGTTTTTGAACACTGAAGCTTTCTTT. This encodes CASRHTRFLNTEAFF.

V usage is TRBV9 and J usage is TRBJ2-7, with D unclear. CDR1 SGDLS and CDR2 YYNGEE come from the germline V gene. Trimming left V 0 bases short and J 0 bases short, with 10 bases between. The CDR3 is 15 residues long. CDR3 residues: CASSVGATFSYEQYF. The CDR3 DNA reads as TGTGCCAGCAGCGTAGGCGCCACCTTCTCCTACGAGCAGTACTTC.

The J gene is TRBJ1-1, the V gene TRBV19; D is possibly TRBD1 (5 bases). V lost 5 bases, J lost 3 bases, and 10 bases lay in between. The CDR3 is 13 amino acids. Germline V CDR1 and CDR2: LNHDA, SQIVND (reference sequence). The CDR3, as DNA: TGTGCCAGTAGTTCCGGACAAGACACTGAAGCTTTCTTT. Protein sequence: CASSSGQDTEAFF.

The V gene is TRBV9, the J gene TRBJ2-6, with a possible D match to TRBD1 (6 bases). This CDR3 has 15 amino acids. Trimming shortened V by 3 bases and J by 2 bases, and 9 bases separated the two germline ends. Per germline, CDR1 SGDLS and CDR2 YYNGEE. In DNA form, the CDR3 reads TGTGCCAGCAGCGGTACAGGGACTGGGGCCAACGTCCTGACTTTC. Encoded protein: CASSGTGTGANVLTF.

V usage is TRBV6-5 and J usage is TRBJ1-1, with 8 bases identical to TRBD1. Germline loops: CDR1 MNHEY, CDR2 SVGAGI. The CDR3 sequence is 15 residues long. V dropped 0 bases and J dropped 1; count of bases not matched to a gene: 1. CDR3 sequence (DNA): TGTGCCAGCAGTTACTCGGGGACAGGGAACACTGAAGCTTTCTTT. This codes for CASSYSGTGNTEAFF.

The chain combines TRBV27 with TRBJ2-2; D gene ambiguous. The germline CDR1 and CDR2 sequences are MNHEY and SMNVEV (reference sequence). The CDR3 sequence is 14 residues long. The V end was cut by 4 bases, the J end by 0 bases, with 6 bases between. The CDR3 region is CASSYSTNTGELFF. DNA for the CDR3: TGTGCCAGCAGTTACTCCACGAACACCGGGGAGCTGTTTTTT.

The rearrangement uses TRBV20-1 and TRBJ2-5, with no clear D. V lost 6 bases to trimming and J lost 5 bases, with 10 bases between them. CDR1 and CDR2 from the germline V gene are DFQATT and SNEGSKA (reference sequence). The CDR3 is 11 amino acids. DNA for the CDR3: TGCAGTGCACCCGTCCGGGAGACCCAGTACTTC. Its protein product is CSAPVRETQYF.

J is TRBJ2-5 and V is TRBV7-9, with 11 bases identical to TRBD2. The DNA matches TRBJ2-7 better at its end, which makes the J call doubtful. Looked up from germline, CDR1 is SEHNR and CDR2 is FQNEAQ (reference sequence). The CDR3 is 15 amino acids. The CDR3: CASSFTSGGSYEQYF. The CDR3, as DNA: TGTGCCAGCAGCTTTACTAGCGGGGGCTCCTACGAGCAGTACTTC.

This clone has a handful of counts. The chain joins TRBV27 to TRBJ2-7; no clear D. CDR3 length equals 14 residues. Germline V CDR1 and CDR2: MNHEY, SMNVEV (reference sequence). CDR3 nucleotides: TGTGCGAGCCGACGAGAGGTCGGCACCTACGAGCAGTACTTC. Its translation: CASRREVGTYEQYF.

CDR3 region: CASSNSIHEQYF. The CDR3 DNA is TGTGCCAGCAGCAACAGTATACACGAGCAGTACTTC. The chain is built from TRBV28 and TRBJ2-7; D unclear. The V and J ends lost 6 bases and 5 bases respectively, with 11 bases between them. Germline CDR1 is MDHEN and CDR2 is SYDVKM. The CDR3 spans 12 residues. Using reference TRBV28 and TRBJ2-7 for the parts outside the CDR3, the full variable domain is DVKVTQSSRYLVKRTGEKVFLECVQDMDHENMFWYRQDPGLGLRLIYFSYDVKMKEKGDIPEGYSVSREKKERFSLILESASTNQTSMYLCASSNSIHEQYFGPGTRLTVT.

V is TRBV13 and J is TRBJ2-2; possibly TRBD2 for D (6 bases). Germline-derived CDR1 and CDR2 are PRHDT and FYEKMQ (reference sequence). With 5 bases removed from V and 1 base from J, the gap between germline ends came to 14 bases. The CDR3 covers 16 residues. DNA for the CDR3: TGTGCCAGCAGCAGCCGACTAGGAATGAACACCGGGGAGCTGTTTTTT. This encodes CASSSRLGMNTGELFF.

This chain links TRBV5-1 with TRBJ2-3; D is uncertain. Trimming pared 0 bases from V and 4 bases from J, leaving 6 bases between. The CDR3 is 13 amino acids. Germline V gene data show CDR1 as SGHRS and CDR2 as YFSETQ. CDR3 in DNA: TGCGCCAGCAGCTTGGAAGACTCAGATACGCAGTATTTT. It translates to CASSLEDSDTQYF.

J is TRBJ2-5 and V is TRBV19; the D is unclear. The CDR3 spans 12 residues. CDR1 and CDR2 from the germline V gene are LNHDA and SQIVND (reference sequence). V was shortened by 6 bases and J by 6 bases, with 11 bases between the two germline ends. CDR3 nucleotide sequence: TGTGCCAGTAGGGACGGTGGTCAGACCCAGTACTTC. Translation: CASRDGGQTQYF.

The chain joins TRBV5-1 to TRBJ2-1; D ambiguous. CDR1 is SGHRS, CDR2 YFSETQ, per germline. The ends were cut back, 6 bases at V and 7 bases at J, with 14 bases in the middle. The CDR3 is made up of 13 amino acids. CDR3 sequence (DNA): TGCGCCAGCACCCCCCTAGGTGGGAATGAGCAGTTCTTC. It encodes CASTPLGGNEQFF.

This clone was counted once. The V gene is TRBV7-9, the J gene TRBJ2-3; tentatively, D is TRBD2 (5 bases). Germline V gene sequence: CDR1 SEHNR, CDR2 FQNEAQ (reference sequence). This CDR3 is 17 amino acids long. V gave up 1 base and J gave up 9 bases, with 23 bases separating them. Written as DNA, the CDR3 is TGTGCCAGCAGCTTAGACCTCCGGGATTATACACAGACGACGCAGTATTTT. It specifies CASSLDLRDYTQTTQYF.

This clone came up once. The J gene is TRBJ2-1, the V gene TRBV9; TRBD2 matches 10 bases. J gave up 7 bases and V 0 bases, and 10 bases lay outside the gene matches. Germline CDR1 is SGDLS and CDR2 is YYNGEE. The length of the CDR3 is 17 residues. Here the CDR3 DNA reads TGTGCCAGCAGCGTAGGGGATTGGAGCGGGAGGGGGAATGAGCAGTTCTTC. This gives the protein CASSVGDWSGRGNEQFF.

In DNA form, the CDR3 reads TGTGCCAGCAGCTTGCGGGGCACAGATACGCAGTATTTT. It codes for CASSLRGTDTQYF. The genes are TRBV5-5 and TRBJ2-3; no firm D call. The CDR3 runs 13 residues. V lost 1 base and J 1 base, leaving 4 bases between the germline ends. Germline-derived CDR1 and CDR2 are SGHKS and YYEKEE (reference sequence).

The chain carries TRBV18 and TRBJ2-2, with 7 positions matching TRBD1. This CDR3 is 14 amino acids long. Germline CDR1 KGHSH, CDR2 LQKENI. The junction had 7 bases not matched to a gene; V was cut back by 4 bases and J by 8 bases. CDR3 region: CASSRRQGWGELFF. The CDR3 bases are TGTGCCAGCTCACGGCGACAGGGATGGGGGGAGCTGTTTTTT.

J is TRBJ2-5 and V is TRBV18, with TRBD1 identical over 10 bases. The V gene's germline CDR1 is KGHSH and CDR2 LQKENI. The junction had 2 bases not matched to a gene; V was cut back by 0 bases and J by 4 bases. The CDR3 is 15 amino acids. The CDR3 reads CASSPPGTGVETQYF. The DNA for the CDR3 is TGTGCCAGCTCACCACCGGGGACAGGGGTAGAGACCCAGTACTTC.

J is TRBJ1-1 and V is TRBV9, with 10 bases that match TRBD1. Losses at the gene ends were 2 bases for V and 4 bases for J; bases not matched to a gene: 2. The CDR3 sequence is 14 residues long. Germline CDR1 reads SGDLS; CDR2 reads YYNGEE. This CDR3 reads CASSVTGGITEAFF. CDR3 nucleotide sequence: TGTGCCAGCAGCGTGACAGGGGGCATCACTGAAGCTTTCTTT.